A selection of T cell receptor beta chains follows, all from one sample in a study of beta chain features in type 1 diabetes. Some clones are missing from TCRdb's copy, which holds only in-frame ones; the method was immunoSEQ multiplex PCR. The table includes hundreds of thousands of clones, around 9.6% detected once. What was sequenced was naive CD4+ T cells from blood. The receptors were sampled from a woman under 30 in good health. The CDR3 runs from the conserved cysteine through the conserved F or W. A D gene is named only where the DNA matches it firmly. Some rows mark clone size as missing; the rest say once, few, many or name a class of expanded clone.

TRBV6-5	few	.	TRBJ1-2	TGTGCCAGCAGCAGGGGAGTTGGGGGCTATGGCTACACCTTC	CASSRGVGGYGYTF
TRBV5-4	.	.	TRBJ1-2	TGTGCCAGCAGCTTGGTCGCAGGGCACTATGGCTACACCTTC	CASSLVAGHYGYTF
TRBV15	.	TRBD2	TRBJ2-7	TGTGCCACCAGGCCTCAGGGACTAGCGGGTCCCTACGAGCAGTACTTC	CATRPQGLAGPYEQYF
TRBV11-3	.	TRBD2	TRBJ2-7	TGTGCCAGCAGGCTACTGACTGCTGAGCGGGAGGACTCCTACGAGCAGTACTTC	CASRLLTAEREDSYEQYF
TRBV2	.	TRBD1	TRBJ2-7	TGTGCCAGCAGTTCGGACAGGCTCAGCTCCTACGAGCAGTACTTC	CASSSDRLSSYEQYF
TRBV7-2	few	TRBD2	TRBJ2-1	TGTGCCAGCAGCTTTAGCGGGGGGCCGAGTGAGCAGTTCTTC	CASSFSGGPSEQFF
TRBV30	few	TRBD2	TRBJ2-3	TGTGCCTGGGGCTTCCGGACTAGCGCTAGAGAAGATACGCAGTATTTT	CAWGFRTSAREDTQYF
TRBV20-1	few	.	TRBJ2-7	TGCAGTGCTAGCGTTCTCGAGCAGTACTTC	CSASVLEQYF
TRBV19	few	.	TRBJ2-6	TGTGCCAGTAGTATATGGGGCAGGGGTCCCTCTGGGGCCAACGTCCTGACTTTC	CASSIWGRGPSGANVLTF
TRBV6-6	.	TRBD1	TRBJ2-2	TGTGCCAGCAGTGCCGGGACAGTAACCGGGGAGCTGTTTTTT	CASSAGTVTGELFF
TRBV30	.	TRBD2	TRBJ2-5	TGTGCCTTCTTACTAGCGGGTACAGAGACCCAGTACTTC	CAFLLAGTETQYF
TRBV10-3	few	TRBD2	TRBJ2-2	TGTGCCATCAGTGAGGTCGCGGGAGGGACCGGGGAGCTGTTTTTT	CAISEVAGGTGELFF
TRBV5-1	.	.	TRBJ2-3	TGCGCCAGCAGGGTCGGCGGGGACCACACAGATACGCAGTATTTT	CASRVGGDHTDTQYF
TRBV5-1	few	.	TRBJ1-1	TGCGCCAGTTCCCCGGGGGGGCTGTGGACTGAAGCTTTCTTT	CASSPGGLWTEAFF
TRBV18	.	TRBD1	TRBJ1-4	TGTGCCAGCTCACCTCAACAGGGGGCTATTGGTAATGAAAAACTGTTTTTT	CASSPQQGAIGNEKLFF
TRBV7-6	.	TRBD2	TRBJ2-1	TGTGCCAGCAGCTTAGGGGCGGGAGGGCCGAGTGAGCAGTTCTTC	CASSLGAGGPSEQFF
TRBV19	.	.	TRBJ2-7	TGTGCCAGTAGTCCCGGTTCCTACGAGCAGTACTTC	CASSPGSYEQYF
TRBV5-1	.	.	TRBJ1-2	TGCGCCAGCAGCTTGGACGGGAGCTACACCTTC	CASSLDGSYTF
TRBV5-5	.	.	TRBJ1-5	TGTGCCAGCAGCCCAGACCCTAGTCAGCCCCAGCATTTT	CASSPDPSQPQHF
TRBV12-5	.	TRBD2	TRBJ2-1	TGTGCTAGTGGGCTCACAACCGGCGGACTAGCGGGGGCAAACAATGAGCAGTTCTTC	CASGLTTGGLAGANNEQFF
TRBV5-1	few	.	TRBJ2-5	TGCGCCAGCAGCTTGGTTCCGGGAGACTCCCCTTGGTACTTC	CASSLVPGDSPWYF
TRBV7-3	.	TRBD2	TRBJ2-1	TGTGCCAGCAACCCTTCTCTAAATGGGACTAGCGGGGAGAACTACAATGAGCAGTTCTTC	CASNPSLNGTSGENYNEQFF
TRBV30	few	.	TRBJ2-7	TGTGCCTGGAGTGTACGACAGTTGTACGAGCAGTACTTC	CAWSVRQLYEQYF
TRBV5-5	.	TRBD2	TRBJ2-7	TGTGCCAGCAGCATGGGACTAGCGGAGACCTACGAGCAGTACTTC	CASSMGLAETYEQYF
TRBV30	few	TRBD1	TRBJ1-3	TGTGCCTGGAGTACAGGGGGCTCTGGAAACACCATATATTTT	CAWSTGGSGNTIYF
TRBV5-1	.	TRBD1	TRBJ1-2	TGCGCCAGCAGCTTGGGGACAGGGGCTGGGGGCTACACCTTC	CASSLGTGAGGYTF
TRBV19	few	.	TRBJ2-1	TGTGCCAGTGGGCGGGTTCCTGACCCCTACAATGAGCAGTTCTTC	CASGRVPDPYNEQFF
TRBV5-1	.	TRBD1	TRBJ2-7	TGCGCCAGCAGCTTGAGAGTCGGGACAGGGCTTACCTACGAGCAGTACTTC	CASSLRVGTGLTYEQYF
TRBV5-4	few	TRBD1	TRBJ1-6	TGTGCCAGCAGCGCAAACAGGGGTTTAGACAATTCACCCCTCCACTTT	CASSANRGLDNSPLHF
TRBV30	few	.	TRBJ1-2	TGTGCCTGGAGTCGGGGGGTGAACTATGGCTACACCTTC	CAWSRGVNYGYTF
TRBV7-9	few	.	TRBJ2-3	TGTGCCAGCAGCATAAGGGACACCTCATACACAGATACGCAGTATTTT	CASSIRDTSYTDTQYF
TRBV7-3	.	.	TRBJ2-4	TGTGCCAGCAGCTTAAACAGGGGGGGACACATTCAGTACTTC	CASSLNRGGHIQYF
TRBV5-1	few	TRBD1	TRBJ2-4	TGCGCCAGCAGCTTGGAGGGACAGGGAAACATTCAGTACTTC	CASSLEGQGNIQYF
TRBV28	.	.	TRBJ2-3	TGTGCCAGCAGGCCGACCTCGGACATTTCCACTAGCACAGATACGCAGTATTTT	CASRPTSDISTSTDTQYF
TRBV5-1	.	.	TRBJ2-3	TGCGCCAGCAGGGGAGAGGGACATAGCACAGATACGCAGTATTTT	CASRGEGHSTDTQYF
TRBV29-1	few	TRBD2	TRBJ2-7	TGCAGCGTTGGACTAGCGGGGGGGCGGTCCTACGAGCAGTACTTC	CSVGLAGGRSYEQYF
TRBV10-3	.	TRBD2	TRBJ2-1	TGTGCCACTCGCGGGGGGCCCTCCTACAATGAGCAGTTCTTC	CATRGGPSYNEQFF
TRBV7-9	few	.	TRBJ1-5	TGTGCCAGCAGCTTAGGCTCAGGGGCAAAGAATCAGCCCCAGCATTTT	CASSLGSGAKNQPQHF
TRBV6-1	.	TRBD1	TRBJ2-5	TGTGCCAGCAGTACCCTAACAGGGGCTGGGGAGACCCAGTACTTC	CASSTLTGAGETQYF
TRBV5-1	few	TRBD2	TRBJ2-3	TGCGCCAGCAGTTCCTCCACTAGCGGGGGAACAGATACGCAGTATTTT	CASSSSTSGGTDTQYF
TRBV27	.	TRBD1	TRBJ2-1	TGTGCCAGCAGTCCGACAGGGCACAATGAGCAGTTCTTC	CASSPTGHNEQFF
TRBV5-4	few	TRBD2	TRBJ2-2	TGTGCCAGCAGCCGTGCAGTGCGGGAGAGGACCGGGGAGCTGTTTTTT	CASSRAVRERTGELFF
TRBV6-5	few	.	TRBJ1-1	TGTGCCAGCAGTTACTCGCGAGTGAACACTGAAGCTTTCTTT	CASSYSRVNTEAFF
TRBV5-4	.	TRBD2	TRBJ2-7	TGTGCCAGCAGCTTGGGTACTAGCGGGGTGTACGAGCAGTACTTC	CASSLGTSGVYEQYF
TRBV19	few	.	TRBJ2-3	TGTGCCAGTAGTATAGGGTTACAAAGCACAGATACGCAGTATTTT	CASSIGLQSTDTQYF
TRBV5-6	few	TRBD1	TRBJ1-1	TGTGCCAGCAGCACTGGACAGGGTGTCACTGAAGCTTTCTTT	CASSTGQGVTEAFF
TRBV5-1	few	TRBD2	TRBJ2-5	TGCGCCAGCAGGCGCGGGACTAGCGGGTTGGAGACCCAGTACTTC	CASRRGTSGLETQYF
TRBV29-1	.	.	TRBJ2-1	TGCAGCGTTGCAGGGGACCCCTACAATGAGCAGTTCTTC	CSVAGDPYNEQFF
TRBV9	.	.	TRBJ1-1	TGTGCCAGCAGCCCCCGGACTGGAACTGAAGCTTTCTTT	CASSPRTGTEAFF
TRBV5-1	.	TRBD1	TRBJ1-5	TGCGCCAGCAGCTTGACAGGGGCCGACAATCAGCCCCAGCATTTT	CASSLTGADNQPQHF
TRBV7-2	.	.	TRBJ2-1	TGTGCCAGCAGCCGGACACAGAGACTCCCGGCGGATGAGCAGTTCTTC	CASSRTQRLPADEQFF
TRBV30	.	TRBD2	TRBJ2-5	TGTGCCTGGAGCTTAGCGGGCCAAGAGACCCAGTACTTC	CAWSLAGQETQYF